Listed here are 24 T cell receptor beta chains from one sample, sequenced in a study of naive and memory T cell subsets. Study-wide results and caveats: A few larger clonotypes appeared in naive repertoires, especially CD8, possibly memory cells re-expressing CD45RA.

Two oligonucleotides, mixed equimolar, formed the beta constant-region primer covering TRBC1 and TRBC2. The ligated cDNA underwent four PCR rounds using SP2 and nested alpha and beta constant-region primers. TCRdb redid the calling of the UMI-ligation and nested PCR reads with MiXCR, one entry per CDR3 protein. The table shows around 93,000 distinct CDR3 sequences, with 11% occurring only once. Antigens for these TCRs are unknown. What was sequenced was naive CD4+ T cells from blood. The receptors derive from a human donor in good health.

This clonotype was seen more than once but under ten times. The rearrangement uses TRBV18 and TRBJ2-3; perhaps TRBD2 as D (5 bases). The V end was cut by 3 bases, the J end by 0 bases, with 10 bases between. The CDR3 contains 15 residues. Germline lookup yields CDR1 KGHSH and CDR2 LQKENI. The CDR3 protein is CASSPLARSTDTQYF. The CDR3 DNA reads TGTGCCAGCTCACCCTTAGCGAGAAGCACAGATACGCAGTATTTT.

This clonotype was detected many times. The V call is TRBV6-2 or TRBV6-3, the J call TRBJ2-7, with D tentatively TRBD1 or TRBD2 (5 bases each). In germline, CDR1 is MNHEY, CDR2 SVGEGT. The CDR3 totals 15 residues. Trimming cost V 0 bases and J 4 bases, with 13 bases left between them. CDR3 bases: TGTGCCAGCAGTTACTCTCCGGGACGATTATACGAGCAGTACTTC. Protein: CASSYSPGRLYEQYF.

The chain combines TRBV6-6 with TRBJ2-7; unclear D gene. CDR1 and CDR2 (germline): MNHNY, SVGAGI (reference sequence). The CDR3 is 12 amino acids. Trimming took 3 bases from V and 3 from J, leaving 6 bases between them. DNA of the CDR3: TGTGCCAGCAGTTATCAGTTCTACGAGCAGTACTTC. It is translated as CASSYQFYEQYF.

This clonotype was seen many times. The chain carries TRBV20-1 and TRBJ2-7, with TRBD2 identical over 9 bases. From germline, CDR1 is DFQATT and CDR2 SNEGSKA (reference sequence). There are 13 residues in the CDR3. J lost 6 bases, V lost 4 bases, and 7 bases had no gene match. The CDR3 coding sequence is TGCAGTGCTACGCGGGAGGGCCGGTCCGAGCAGTACTTC. Translating it yields CSATREGRSEQYF.

The chain couples TRBV5-1 to TRBJ2-5; D unclear. The length of the CDR3 is 17 residues. Trimming removed 0 bases from V and 5 bases from J, with 20 bases in between. Germline lookup yields CDR1 SGHRS and CDR2 YFSETQ. The CDR3 sequence: CASSLEADGIVMETQYF. DNA for the CDR3: TGCGCCAGCAGCTTGGAGGCGGACGGCATTGTCATGGAGACCCAGTACTTC.

In this sample, this clonotype turned up many times. This rearrangement joins TRBV28 to TRBJ2-3; D unclear. CDR1 MDHEN and CDR2 SYDVKM come from the germline V gene. The ends were cut back, 4 bases at V and 0 bases at J, with 14 bases in the middle. CDR3 length: 16 amino acids. CDR3 region: CASSSSAGPSTDTQYF. The CDR3 nucleotides read TGTGCCAGCAGTTCAAGCGCAGGACCGAGCACAGATACGCAGTATTTT.

There are a few counts of this clonotype. The chain carries TRBV7-2 and TRBJ2-1; D might be TRBD1 or TRBD2, each matching 5 bases. The CDR3 length is 15 residues. Germline assignment: CDR1 SGHTA and CDR2 FQGNSA. Trimming pared 5 bases from V and 2 bases from J, leaving 13 bases between. CDR3 region: CASSPNQGAYNEQFF. The CDR3 region has the DNA TGTGCCAGCAGCCCCAACCAGGGAGCCTACAATGAGCAGTTCTTC.

About this clonotype itself: A much larger clone lies one base from this, so it may be a read error. The J gene is TRBJ2-4, the V gene TRBV11-2, with D possibly matching TRBD2 (5 bases). The CDR3 spans 15 residues. Germline loops: CDR1 SGHAT, CDR2 FQNNGV. The DNA of the CDR3 is TGTGCCAACAGCTTAGAGGGAAGACAAAAAAACATTCAGTACTTC. This translates into CANSLEGRQKNIQYF.

This clonotype was found a few times. The rearrangement links TRBV19 to TRBJ2-2, with D possibly matching TRBD1 (5 bases). This CDR3 spans 13 amino acids. Trimming left V 9 bases short and J 4 bases short, with 12 bases between. In germline, CDR1 is LNHDA, CDR2 SQIVND (reference sequence). The CDR3 loop reads CASRVMGTGELFF. The CDR3 coding sequence is TGTGCCAGCAGGGTAATGGGCACCGGGGAGCTGTTTTTT.

This clonotype was observed many times. This chain links TRBV2 with TRBJ2-1; D perhaps matches TRBD2 (5 bases). This CDR3 has 13 residues. Germline V lookup: CDR1 SNHLY, CDR2 FYNNEI. V shed 4 bases and J shed 2 bases, with 6 bases lying between them. CDR3 loop: CASSGGAYNEQFF. The CDR3 DNA reads TGTGCCAGCAGTGGGGGAGCCTACAATGAGCAGTTCTTC.

This clonotype was seen repeatedly, ten times or more. The CDR3 nucleotides read TGTGCCAGCAGTCCAAAGTTCGACGGGACAGGGCTCAATGAGCAGTTCTTC. It encodes CASSPKFDGTGLNEQFF. The chain carries TRBV7-9 and TRBJ2-1, with 9 positions matching TRBD1. In germline, CDR1 is SEHNR, CDR2 FQNEAQ (reference sequence). Trimming at V came to 6 bases and at J to 6 bases, leaving 15 bases not matched to a gene. The CDR3 has 17 amino acids. Complete variable domain (other parts from reference TRBV7-9 and TRBJ2-1): DTGVSQNPRHKITKRGQNVTFRCDPISEHNRLYWYRQTLGQGPEFLTYFQNEAQLEKSRLLSDRFSAERPKGSFSTLEIQRTEQGDSAMYLCASSPKFDGTGLNEQFFGPGTRLTVL.

This clonotype was recorded a few times. CDR3 amino acids: CASSLAPSSTLGEQFF. In nucleotides, the CDR3 is TGTGCCAGCAGTTTAGCGCCTTCTAGCACCTTGGGTGAGCAGTTCTTC. This rearrangement joins TRBV12-3 or TRBV12-4 to TRBJ2-1; a weak D match, TRBD2 (5 bases). The CDR3 covers 16 residues. V dropped 0 bases and J dropped 9 bases, with 18 bases sitting between them.

This clonotype was detected a few times. The gene calls are TRBV20-1 and TRBJ1-5, with D tentatively TRBD1 (6 bases). Trimming stripped 6 bases from V and 3 bases from J, with 12 bases between. Germline CDR1 is DFQATT and CDR2 is SNEGSKA (reference sequence). This CDR3 is built from 13 residues. CDR3 loop: CSAMRDTNQPQHF. Written as DNA, the CDR3 is TGCAGTGCCATGAGGGACACCAATCAGCCCCAGCATTTT.

This clonotype has just a few counts. The chain carries TRBV4-1 and TRBJ2-7; D is perhaps TRBD1 (6 bases). This CDR3 contains 18 residues. Germline CDR1 reads MGHRA; CDR2 reads YSYEKL. With 0 bases removed from V and 6 bases from J, the gap between germline ends came to 24 bases. This CDR3 reads CASSQDQVLRAGAGEQYF. The CDR3, as DNA: TGCGCCAGCAGCCAAGATCAAGTGCTTCGGGCAGGGGCAGGCGAGCAGTACTTC.

Only a few counts were recorded for this clonotype. The chain employs TRBV9 and TRBJ2-3; 8 bases line up with TRBD2. The germline gives CDR1 SGDLS, CDR2 YYNGEE. There are 15 residues in the CDR3. Trimming took 4 bases from V and 2 from J; bases not matched to a gene: 6. CDR3 protein: CASSSKAGDTDTQYF. As DNA, the CDR3 is TGTGCCAGCAGCTCCAAAGCGGGGGACACAGATACGCAGTATTTT.

This clonotype was recorded at least ten times. The chain combines TRBV29-1 with TRBJ2-7; D possibly uses TRBD1 or TRBD2 (5 bases each). Germline values: CDR1 SQVTM, CDR2 ANQGSEA. CDR3 length equals 18 residues. Between the trimmed V and J ends, which lost 1 base and 3 bases, there was a span of 25 bases. This CDR3 reads CSVEVRRTQGSANYEQYF. Here the CDR3 DNA reads TGCAGCGTTGAAGTACGACGGACGCAGGGTAGCGCTAACTACGAGCAGTACTTC.

This clonotype was recorded a few times. The V call is TRBV20-1, the J call TRBJ2-1; D may match TRBD1 or TRBD2 (6 bases each). Germline V gene lookup returns CDR1 DFQATT and CDR2 SNEGSKA (reference sequence). The germline V and J ends were trimmed by 4 bases and 5 bases, with 15 bases remaining between them. The CDR3 consists of 14 residues. The CDR3 sequence: CSATRGRKNNEQFF. As DNA, the CDR3 is TGCAGTGCTACTCGGGGGCGAAAAAACAATGAGCAGTTCTTC.

This clonotype turned up a few times. The chain couples TRBV20-1 to TRBJ1-5, with D hard to call. The CDR3 consists of 13 residues. Germline CDR1 and CDR2: DFQATT and SNEGSKA (reference sequence). Trimming shortened V by 0 bases and J by 6 bases, and 9 bases separated the two germline ends. The CDR3 DNA reads as TGCAGTGCTAGAGAAGTGGGAGGTCAGCCCCAGCATTTT. This translates into CSAREVGGQPQHF.

This rearrangement joins TRBV7-9 to TRBJ2-3; TRBD1 matches 7 bases. This CDR3 contains 16 residues. CDR1 SEHNR and CDR2 FQNEAQ come from the germline V gene (reference sequence). J lost 2 bases, V lost 3 bases, and 8 bases had no gene match. CDR3 sequence (DNA): TGTGCCAGCAGCTTCCCACAGGGGACCTTCACAGATACGCAGTATTTT. Amino acid sequence: CASSFPQGTFTDTQYF.

This clonotype was found a few times. The gene calls are TRBV14 and TRBJ1-4, with TRBD1 as a possible D gene (5 bases). The CDR3 covers 13 residues. Per the germline V gene, CDR1 is SGHDN and CDR2 is FVKESK. Trimming left V 4 bases short and J 12 bases short, with 15 bases between. CDR3 nucleotides: TGTGCCAGCAGCCCATACCCCGGGACCGAACTGTTTTTT. Its protein product is CASSPYPGTELFF.

This clonotype was seen a few times. DNA of the CDR3: TGTGCCAGCAGCGTAAGGTCAGGACCGAACACCGGGGAGCTGTTTTTT. Its translation is CASSVRSGPNTGELFF. The gene calls are TRBV9 and TRBJ2-2; unclear D gene. The V gene's germline CDR1 is SGDLS and CDR2 YYNGEE. The V gene lost 1 base and the J gene lost 0 bases, with 10 bases spanning the gap. This CDR3 contains 16 residues.

This sequence joins TRBV27 and TRBJ2-7; a weak D match, TRBD1 (6 bases). Trimming took off 4 bases at V and 2 bases at J, with 18 bases between the two ends. Germline assignment: CDR1 MNHEY and CDR2 SMNVEV (reference sequence). The CDR3 has 16 amino acids. The CDR3 spells CASSSTRGRAPYEQYF. The CDR3 region has the DNA TGTGCCAGCAGTTCCACCAGGGGTAGAGCGCCCTACGAGCAGTACTTC.

This clonotype has just a few counts. V is TRBV6-1 and J is TRBJ2-1; D might be TRBD1 (5 bases). CDR1 and CDR2 (germline): MNHNS, SASEGT. This CDR3 region has 15 residues. V gave up 5 bases and J gave up 0 bases, with 11 bases separating them. CDR3 nucleotide sequence: TGTGCCAGCAGTAGACAGACCAGCTCCTACAATGAGCAGTTCTTC. Translation: CASSRQTSSYNEQFF.

This clonotype turned up a few times. The V call is TRBV6-6, the J call TRBJ1-1, with D perhaps matching TRBD1 (5 bases). V was shortened by 2 bases and J by 1 base, with 8 bases between the two germline ends. Germline CDR1 and CDR2: MNHNY and SVGAGI (reference sequence). This CDR3 is built from 14 residues. Here the CDR3 DNA reads TGTGCCAGCAGTTACGAGACAGCGAACACTGAAGCTTTCTTT. Its protein is CASSYETANTEAFF.